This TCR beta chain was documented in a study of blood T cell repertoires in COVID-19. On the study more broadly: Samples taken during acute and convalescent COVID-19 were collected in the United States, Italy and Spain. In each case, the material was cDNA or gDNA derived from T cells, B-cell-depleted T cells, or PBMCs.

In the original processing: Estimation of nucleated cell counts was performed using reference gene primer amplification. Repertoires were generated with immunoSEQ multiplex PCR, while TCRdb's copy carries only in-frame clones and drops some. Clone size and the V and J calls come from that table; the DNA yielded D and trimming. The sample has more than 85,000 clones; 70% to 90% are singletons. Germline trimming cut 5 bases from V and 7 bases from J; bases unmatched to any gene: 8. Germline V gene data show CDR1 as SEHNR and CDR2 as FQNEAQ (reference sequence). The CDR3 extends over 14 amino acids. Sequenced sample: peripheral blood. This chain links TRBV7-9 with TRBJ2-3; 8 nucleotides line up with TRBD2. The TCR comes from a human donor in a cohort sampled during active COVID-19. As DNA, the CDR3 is TGTGCCAGCAGCGAAAGCGGGAGTGGGAATACGCAGTATTTT. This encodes CASSESGSGNTQYF.